The sequence of this T cell receptor (beta chain) was determined in a study of cytomegalovirus exposure and HLA in healthy donors. This clone was counted at least ten times. Its antigen is still unknown. Study findings and constraints: Usually a TCR sequence was rare, but some public TCRs were found in many donors. Later analysis identified a missense DCLRE1C variant that was linked to TCR beta V- and J-gene trimming.

Primers for the PCR totalled 60 Vbeta and 13 Jbeta. The repertoire was sequenced with immunoSEQ multiplex PCR; TCRdb's copy has only in-frame clones and lacks some. The sample has 150,000 to 200,000 clones, around 79% seen once. The CDR3 loop spans 15 amino acids. Germline trimming cut 5 bases from V and 1 base from J; bases unmatched to any gene: 7. The V gene's germline CDR1 is SNHLY and CDR2 FYNNEI. The chain combines TRBV2 with TRBJ1-1; 7 bases fit TRBD1. The receptor was isolated from a woman in her forties or fifties in good health and CMV-seronegative. The sample comprised PBMCs. Here the CDR3 DNA reads TGTGCCAGCAGTCAGCTCTGGACAGGGAACACTGAAGCTTTCTTT. Translated: CASSQLWTGNTEAFF.